This TCR beta chain was sequenced for a study of T cell changes during pregnancy in multiple sclerosis. TCRdb keeps only in-frame clones here, not all; method: immunoSEQ multiplex PCR. The table shows approximately 21,000 clones, with approximately 86% occurring only once. The V and J ends lost 1 base and 4 bases respectively, with 13 bases between them. Germline-derived CDR1 and CDR2 are MNHNS and SASEGT. The CDR3 loop spans 15 amino acids. Sequenced here: CD8+ T cells from peripheral blood mononuclear cells, sampled in the first trimester of pregnancy. The receptor's source is a female donor in good health, enrolled as a control in a pregnancy study. The gene calls are TRBV6-1 and TRBJ1-2; TRBD1 might be the D (6 bases). The CDR3 sequence: CASSEVQGASYGYTF. For the CDR3, the DNA is TGTGCCAGCAGTGAAGTACAGGGTGCTAGCTATGGCTACACCTTC.